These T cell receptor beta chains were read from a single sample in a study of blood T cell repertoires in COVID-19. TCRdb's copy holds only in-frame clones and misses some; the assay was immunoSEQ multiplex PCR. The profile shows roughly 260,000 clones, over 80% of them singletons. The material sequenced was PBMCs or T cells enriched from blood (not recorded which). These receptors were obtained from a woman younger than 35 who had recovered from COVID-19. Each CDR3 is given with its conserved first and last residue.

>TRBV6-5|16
CASSYSGLAASYEQYF
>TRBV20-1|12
CSASVGGDTIYF
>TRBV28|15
CASSFPASGSDEQFF
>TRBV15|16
CATSSHRDLRGQPQHF
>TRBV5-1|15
CASSLGGQNNYGYTF
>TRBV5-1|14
CASSLGQVRDTQYF
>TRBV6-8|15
CASIQTGEDGNTIYF
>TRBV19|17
CASFGPSGKSSYNEQFF
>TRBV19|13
CASNIRGTTEAFF
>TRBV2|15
CASSSDRGSGNTIYF
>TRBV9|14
CASSPGTALLALHF
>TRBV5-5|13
CASSSTGNTEAFF
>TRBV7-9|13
CASSIGTTLRAFF
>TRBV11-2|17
CASSLDRTSGRAGEQFF
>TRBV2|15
CASSEALDRKETQYF
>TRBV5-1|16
CASSVQGASGANVLTF
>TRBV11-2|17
CASSFHLGRGPIGELFF
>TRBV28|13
CASSLYSTYEQYF
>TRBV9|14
CASSTGTAQETQYF
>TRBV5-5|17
CASSRTGSETSNQPQHF
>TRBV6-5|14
CASRYGTENQPQHF
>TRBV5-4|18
CASSRGASGFAPYNEQFF
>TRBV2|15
CASRMLDGGSYEQYF
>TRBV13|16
CASSLGEPQGGSPLHF
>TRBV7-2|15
CASTLQGTGQETQYF
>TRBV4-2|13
CASSQEREDGYTF
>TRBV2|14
CASSGGTGQETQYF
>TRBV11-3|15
CASSPRTSGGDTQYF
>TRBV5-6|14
CASSLDGSGNTIYF
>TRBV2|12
CASRRGGTEAFF
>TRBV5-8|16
CASSIWTSGFGGELFF
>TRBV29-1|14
CSAKQGARGNTQYF
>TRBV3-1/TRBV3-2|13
CASSQEISTEAFF
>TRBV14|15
CASSQAGGGYNEQFF
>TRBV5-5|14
CASSVAWRNSPLHF
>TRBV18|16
CASSPSNPAGAREQYF
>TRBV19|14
CASSGGQGAKEQYF
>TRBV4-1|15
CASSRRQGSSGGYTF